This paragraph covers one T cell receptor (beta chain) sequence. Its binding antigen is unknown. Base qualities are not provided; no much larger clone lies one nucleotide away. Collaborating institutions collected whole blood in K2EDTA tubes following their own protocols. For TCRbeta analysis, collaborators shipped samples as frozen whole blood, isolated PBMCs, or DNA extracted from either of those sample types. The sample comes from a study of blood T cell repertoires in COVID-19 (dated by TCRdb to 2020 to 2021). The study in broad terms: Samples covering the acute and convalescent phases of COVID-19 were provided by collaborators in the United States, Italy and Spain. The material from the prospective study consisted of cDNA or gDNA derived from T cells, B-cell-depleted T cells, or PBMCs. The dataset comprised deeply sampled blood TCRbeta repertoires from subjects exposed to, actively infected with, or recovered from COVID-19. A freely available public database, intended as a resource for researchers studying the immune response to SARS-CoV-2, is where the repertoires were released. Samples were obtained from the ongoing ImmuneRACE study (first 160 participants) and from roughly 1,300 subjects provided by 6 global collaborators. Nearly every sample came with metadata listing a de-identified subject ID, COVID-19 status, age in years and sex. HLA class I and class II types, where available, came from metadata supplied by the sample provider rather than from assay-based typing.

Results the study describes overall, beyond this receptor: Clinical and demographic metadata were provided uncurated, with the amount varying by source and participant.

The immunoSEQ Assay, a bias-controlled multiplex PCR, was used to amplify TCRbeta CDR3 regions from genomic DNA. The original methods were these. The number of nucleated cells in each sample was estimated from the amplification of reference gene primers within the assay. Sequence reads were collapsed and filtered to measure the absolute abundance of every unique TCRbeta CDR3 rearrangement. Productive Simpson clonality was computed per sample as the square root of Simpson's diversity index over productive rearrangements. This is the immuneACCESS table as TCRdb keeps it, with only in-frame sequences that have V and J called. A part of the clones is gone; compared with another copy, unresolved V genes explain less than half, and the rest is unexplained. Clonal size and the V and J genes are those of that table, whereas D and trimming came from the DNA. This sample has about 160,000 clones in its table, and about 81% of those were observed once. About 10% of the sample is in the top ten clones.

The sequenced material came from peripheral blood. This sequence originates from a man aged 55-75 years with active or convalescent COVID-19.

At the DNA level, the sequence is TGTGCCAGCAGCCAAGAACCAGGGCCTCAGTCCAACTATGGCTACACCTTC. The resulting protein is CASSQEPGPQSNYGYTF. The chain links TRBV3-1 (or the pseudogene TRBV3-2) with TRBJ1-2; matching of 5 bases hints at TRBD1 as the D gene. The CDR3 goes from the cysteine to the phenylalanine over 17 residues. Only the CDR3 DNA stays, 51 bases, in frame from base 1. For CDR1 and CDR2, the germline V gene (reference sequence) lists LGHDT and YNNKEL. Trimming costs V 0 bases and J 2 bases, and their ends lie 16 bases apart.